In this sample, the clone carrying this TCR beta chain turned up once. Germline V gives CDR1 MDHEN, CDR2 SYDVKM. The CDR3 runs 14 residues. Trimming removed 6 bases at V and 12 bases at J, with 20 bases between. Profiled with immunoSEQ multiplex PCR; TCRdb holds only in-frame clones, not every one. The repertoire has tens of thousands of clones, more than 60% of them found once; the top ten carry approximately 10%. The data are from a study of blood T cell repertoires in COVID-19. Sequencing was carried out using peripheral blood. This TCR came from a man aged 65 to 85 with acute or convalescent COVID-19. V gene TRBV28 combines with J gene TRBJ1-4; D not certain. The CDR3 sequence is CASSRRPVDWELFF. Written as DNA, the CDR3 is TGTGCCAGCAGCAGACGACCGGTTGACTGGGAACTGTTTTTT.